The rows below give T cell receptor beta chains drawn from one sample of a study of Graves' ophthalmopathy and Graves' hyperthyroidism. TCRdb recomputed calls from the multiplex PCR reads with MiXCR, one row per CDR3 protein. The repertoire has 200,000 to 250,000 distinct CDR3 sequences, around a fifth of them found once; the top ten carry roughly 42%. Sequencing was carried out using peripheral blood. These receptors came from a woman between 50 and 59 years old with Graves' ophthalmopathy. Each CDR3 is given with its conserved first and last residue. The D gene is left open where the match is weak. The listing skips clone size in some rows; elsewhere it reads once, few, many or a size class.

V	J	D	size	CDR3	DNA
TRBV12-3/TRBV12-4	TRBJ2-5	TRBD2	many	CASSLREGWETQYF	TGTGCCAGCAGTTTACGGGAGGGTTGGGAGACCCAGTACTTC
TRBV11-2	TRBJ1-5	.	many	CASSPGQRYSNQPQHF	TGTGCCAGCAGCCCCGGACAGAGATATAGCAATCAGCCCCAGCATTTT
TRBV7-2	TRBJ1-1	.	many	CASSVRQSEAFF	TGTGCCAGCAGCGTCCGACAGTCTGAAGCTTTCTTT
TRBV12-3/TRBV12-4	TRBJ2-7	TRBD1	many	CASTMTGDEQYF	TGTGCCAGCACCATGACAGGGGACGAGCAGTACTTC
TRBV3-1	TRBJ1-2	.	.	CASSQDTGQQGGYTF	TGTGCCAGCAGCCAAGATACTGGACAGCAAGGGGGCTACACCTTC
TRBV7-9	TRBJ2-6	.	.	CASSSSDSGANVLTF	TGTGCCAGCAGCTCGTCAGACTCTGGGGCCAACGTCCTGACTTTC
TRBV29-1	TRBJ2-5	TRBD2	many	CSPMWGLAGGPETQYF	TGCAGCCCCATGTGGGGACTAGCGGGAGGGCCGGAGACCCAGTACTTC
TRBV7-3	TRBJ1-1	.	.	CASSLSGGAMNTEAFF	TGTGCCAGCAGCTTATCGGGGGGCGCGATGAACACTGAAGCTTTCTTT
TRBV28	TRBJ1-3	.	many	CASSPRRAGNTIYF	TGTGCCAGCAGCCCCCGCCGGGCAGGAAACACCATATATTTT
TRBV6-1	TRBJ2-2	.	many	CASSKLNTGELFF	TGTGCCAGCAGCAAATTGAACACCGGGGAGCTGTTTTTT
TRBV6-5	TRBJ1-5	.	many	CASSYETGSNQPQHF	TGTGCCAGCAGTTACGAGACAGGTAGCAATCAGCCCCAGCATTTT
TRBV29-1	TRBJ2-5	TRBD2	.	CSVVLLAGAYQETQYF	TGCAGCGTTGTATTACTAGCGGGAGCCTACCAAGAGACCCAGTACTTC
TRBV18	TRBJ2-2	.	many	CASSPQRASGELFF	TGTGCCAGCTCACCGCAGAGGGCGTCGGGGGAGCTGTTTTTT
TRBV15	TRBJ1-6	.	many	CATSRDPGNNSPLHF	TGTGCCACCAGCAGAGACCCAGGGAATAATTCACCCCTCCACTTT
TRBV11-2	TRBJ2-6	TRBD2	many	CASSLGGTSVSGANVLTF	TGTGCCAGCAGCTTAGGCGGGACTAGCGTATCTGGGGCCAACGTCCTGACTTTC
TRBV12-3/TRBV12-4	TRBJ1-1	.	many	CASSFRLGTNTEAFF	TGTGCCAGCAGTTTCCGACTGGGGACGAACACTGAAGCTTTCTTT
TRBV12-3/TRBV12-4	TRBJ1-1	.	few	CASSPSIPQNTEAFF	TGTGCCAGCAGTCCCTCGATCCCCCAGAACACTGAAGCTTTCTTT
TRBV10-3	TRBJ2-7	.	many	CAIRRDYEQYF	TGTGCCATCAGGCGGGACTACGAGCAGTACTTC
TRBV12-3/TRBV12-4	TRBJ2-5	.	.	CASSGSVGETQYF	TGTGCCAGCAGTGGGTCCGTCGGAGAGACCCAGTACTTC
TRBV24-1	TRBJ2-2	.	many	CATSDLQGMGTGELFF	TGTGCCACCAGTGATTTGCAAGGGATGGGAACCGGGGAGCTGTTTTTT
TRBV5-1	TRBJ2-7	TRBD1	many	CASRPDRGLREQYF	TGCGCCAGCAGACCGGACAGGGGGCTTCGCGAGCAGTACTTC
TRBV6-5	TRBJ1-5	.	many	CASSYSISANQPQHF	TGTGCCAGCAGTTACTCGATTTCAGCCAATCAGCCCCAGCATTTT
TRBV19	TRBJ1-2	.	many	CATGTTRTWGYTF	TGTGCCACTGGAACGACCCGAACTTGGGGCTACACCTTC
TRBV11-2	TRBJ1-6	.	many	CASSLIPWDSPLHF	TGTGCCAGCAGCTTAATTCCCTGGGATTCACCCCTCCACTTT
TRBV7-2	TRBJ2-2	.	.	CASSLVGANTGELFF	TGTGCCAGCAGCTTAGTGGGCGCGAACACCGGGGAGCTGTTTTTT
TRBV30	TRBJ2-7	TRBD2	many	CAWSVWAGLAVGEQYF	TGTGCCTGGAGTGTATGGGCGGGACTAGCGGTGGGGGAGCAGTACTTC
TRBV9	TRBJ1-1	TRBD1	many	CASSAGQMRTEAFF	TGTGCCAGCAGCGCGGGACAGATGAGGACTGAAGCTTTCTTT
TRBV27	TRBJ2-7	TRBD2	many	CASSLAGYPYEQYF	TGTGCCAGCTCGTTAGCGGGCTATCCCTACGAGCAGTACTTC
TRBV18	TRBJ1-2	.	few	CASSNTGSYGYTF	TGTGCCAGCTCAAACACAGGGAGCTATGGCTACACCTTC
TRBV12-3/TRBV12-4	TRBJ1-2	TRBD1	many	CASSLGDRGVGGYTF	TGTGCCAGCAGTTTAGGTGACAGGGGAGTTGGTGGCTACACCTTC
TRBV12-3/TRBV12-4	TRBJ2-2	TRBD1	many	CASSDRVNTGELFF	TGTGCCAGCAGTGACAGGGTGAACACCGGGGAGCTGTTTTTT
TRBV6-4	TRBJ1-6	TRBD1	many	CASSDSGGNSPLHF	TGTGCCAGCAGTGACTCAGGGGGCAATTCACCCCTCCACTTT
TRBV6-1	TRBJ1-2	.	many	CASTPGTDNYGYTF	TGTGCCAGCACTCCCGGGACGGACAACTATGGCTACACCTTC
TRBV6-4	TRBJ2-7	.	.	CASTSLSYEQYF	TGTGCCAGCACGTCGCTCTCCTACGAGCAGTACTTC
TRBV29-1	TRBJ1-1	TRBD1	many	CSEATGKKAFF	TGCAGCGAAGCGACAGGGAAAAAAGCTTTCTTT
TRBV24-1	TRBJ2-2	TRBD2	many	CATSDPGLAPNTGELFF	TGTGCCACCAGTGATCCCGGACTAGCGCCGAACACCGGGGAGCTGTTTTTT
TRBV10-3	TRBJ1-2	TRBD1	many	CAISESGDRGSSNYGYTF	TGTGCCATCAGCGAGAGTGGGGACAGGGGATCATCTAACTATGGCTACACCTTC
TRBV28	TRBJ1-1	TRBD1	many	CASSSLQGAEDTEAFF	TGTGCCAGCAGTTCCTTACAGGGGGCTGAGGACACTGAAGCTTTCTTT
TRBV15	TRBJ2-7	TRBD2	many	CATSRAGTSAYEQYF	TGTGCCACCAGCAGGGCCGGGACTAGCGCCTACGAGCAGTACTTC
TRBV29-1	TRBJ2-7	.	many	CSVRTVSYEQYF	TGCAGCGTCCGGACGGTTTCCTACGAGCAGTACTTC
TRBV25-1	TRBJ1-1	TRBD1	many	CASSEEWGTGSLKAFF	TGTGCCAGCAGTGAAGAGTGGGGGACAGGGTCATTGAAAGCTTTCTTT
TRBV29-1	TRBJ2-7	.	many	CSVEGRNTYEQYF	TGCAGCGTTGAGGGGCGGAATACCTACGAGCAGTACTTC
TRBV11-3	TRBJ1-1	.	.	CASSRYHRGGTKAFF	TGTGCCAGCAGCCGGTACCACCGTGGGGGCACTAAAGCTTTCTTT
TRBV12-3/TRBV12-4	TRBJ2-7	TRBD2	.	CASSLRGLAGEGSYEQYF	TGTGCCAGCAGTTTAAGAGGCCTAGCGGGAGAAGGGTCCTACGAGCAGTACTTC
TRBV12-3/TRBV12-4	TRBJ2-7	.	many	CASSRTQTYEQYF	TGTGCCAGCAGTCGCACCCAGACCTACGAGCAGTACTTC
TRBV19	TRBJ2-4	.	many	CASSLPRSAKNIQYF	TGTGCCAGTAGTCTACCCCGGAGTGCCAAAAACATTCAGTACTTC
TRBV2	TRBJ1-1	.	many	CASSATAVAFF	TGTGCCAGCAGTGCGACGGCCGTAGCTTTCTTT
TRBV5-1	TRBJ2-2	TRBD1	many	CASSLDRGNTGELFF	TGCGCCAGCAGCTTGGACAGGGGAAACACCGGGGAGCTGTTTTTT
TRBV6-2/TRBV6-3	TRBJ1-2	.	.	CATQPPGANYGYTF	TGTGCCACCCAGCCACCGGGCGCTAACTATGGCTACACCTTC
TRBV11-1	TRBJ2-7	TRBD1	many	CASSLADRGAWEQYF	TGTGCCAGCAGCTTGGCGGACAGGGGGGCCTGGGAGCAGTACTTC
TRBV24-1	TRBJ1-5	.	many	CATSDFGQPQHF	TGTGCCACCAGTGATTTTGGCCAGCCCCAGCATTTT
TRBV29-1	TRBJ1-3	TRBD1	many	CSVERKGTGGGNTIYF	TGCAGCGTTGAACGAAAAGGGACAGGGGGAGGAAACACCATATATTTT
TRBV15	TRBJ2-1	.	many	CATSRVSGEQFF	TGTGCCACCAGCAGAGTTTCCGGAGAGCAGTTCTTC
TRBV20-1	TRBJ1-3	TRBD1	many	CSARTGAGNTIYF	TGCAGTGCCCGGACAGGGGCGGGAAACACCATATATTTT
TRBV11-1	TRBJ2-7	TRBD2	many	CASSLTRDSGRVYEQYF	TGTGCCAGCAGCTTAACTCGGGATAGCGGGAGGGTCTACGAGCAGTACTTC